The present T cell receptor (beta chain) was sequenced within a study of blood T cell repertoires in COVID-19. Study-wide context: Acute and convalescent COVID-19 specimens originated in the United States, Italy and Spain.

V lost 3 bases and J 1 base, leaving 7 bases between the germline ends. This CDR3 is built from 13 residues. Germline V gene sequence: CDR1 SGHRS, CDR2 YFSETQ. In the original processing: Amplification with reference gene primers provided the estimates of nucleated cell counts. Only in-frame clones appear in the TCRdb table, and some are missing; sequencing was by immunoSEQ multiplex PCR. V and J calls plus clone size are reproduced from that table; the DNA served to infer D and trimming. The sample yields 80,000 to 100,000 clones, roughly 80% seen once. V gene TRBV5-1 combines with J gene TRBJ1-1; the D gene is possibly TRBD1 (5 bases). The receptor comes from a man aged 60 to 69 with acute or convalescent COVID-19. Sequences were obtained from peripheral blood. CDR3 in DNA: TGCGCCAGCAGCTCCCAGGGGAACACTGAAGCTTTCTTT. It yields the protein CASSSQGNTEAFF.